Listed below are T cell receptor beta chains from one sample, sequenced in a study of blood T cells in healthy people across ages. TCRdb analysed the 5' RACE reads with MiXCR anew, one entry per CDR3 protein. The sample lists around 1.5 million distinct CDR3 sequences; approximately 59% were seen once. The source material was blood. Source of these receptors: a man aged 18 to 29 in good health. CDR3s include the opening cysteine and the closing phenylalanine or tryptophan. The order of the fields is V gene, clone size, J gene, D gene, CDR3 DNA, CDR3 protein. D genes are given only for firm matches. Size values are once, few and many counts, or a class for expanded clones, and some rows have none.

V gene: TRBV12-3/TRBV12-4
clone size: NA
J gene: TRBJ1-6
D gene: NA
CDR3 DNA: TGTGCCAGCATTCGCACCGGAGTAGGAAATTCACCCCTCCACTTT
CDR3 protein: CASIRTGVGNSPLHF

V gene: TRBV7-6
clone size: NA
J gene: TRBJ2-1
D gene: NA
CDR3 DNA: TGTGCCAGCAGCTTATCAGCAACCCCAGCACACAATGAGCAGTTCTTC
CDR3 protein: CASSLSATPAHNEQFF

V gene: TRBV27
clone size: few
J gene: TRBJ2-3
D gene: TRBD2
CDR3 DNA: TGTGCCAGCAGTCCACTAGCGACTAGCACAGATACGCAGTATTTT
CDR3 protein: CASSPLATSTDTQYF

V gene: TRBV12-5
clone size: NA
J gene: TRBJ2-3
D gene: NA
CDR3 DNA: TGTGCTAGTGGTTTGGCAACGAGGGGCATCGCAGATACGCAGTATTTT
CDR3 protein: CASGLATRGIADTQYF

V gene: TRBV2
clone size: few
J gene: TRBJ2-1
D gene: TRBD2
CDR3 DNA: TGTGCCAGCCAACTAGCGGGGGGGAATTACAATGAGCAGTTCTTC
CDR3 protein: CASQLAGGNYNEQFF

V gene: TRBV25-1
clone size: NA
J gene: TRBJ2-7
D gene: NA
CDR3 DNA: TGTGCCGGCAGTGATTCCCGACAGGATCTACGAGAGCAGTACTTC
CDR3 protein: CAGSDSRQDLREQYF

V gene: TRBV4-1
clone size: NA
J gene: TRBJ1-1
D gene: NA
CDR3 DNA: TGCGCCAGCAGCGTAAGAGGGAGGTGGAACACTGAAGCTTTCTTT
CDR3 protein: CASSVRGRWNTEAFF

V gene: TRBV11-2
clone size: NA
J gene: TRBJ2-7
D gene: NA
CDR3 DNA: TGTGCCAGCAGCTTAGCATGGGCGGGCCTCTCCTACGAGCAGTACTTC
CDR3 protein: CASSLAWAGLSYEQYF

V gene: TRBV14
clone size: NA
J gene: TRBJ2-1
D gene: TRBD2
CDR3 DNA: TGTGCCAGCAGCCACCATGTGGGACTAGGCAATGAGCAGTTCTTC
CDR3 protein: CASSHHVGLGNEQFF

V gene: TRBV12-3/TRBV12-4
clone size: few
J gene: TRBJ1-4
D gene: NA
CDR3 DNA: TGTGCCAGCAGTTGGGGGGCGACTAATGAAAAACTGTTTTTT
CDR3 protein: CASSWGATNEKLFF

V gene: TRBV28
clone size: NA
J gene: TRBJ1-2
D gene: TRBD1
CDR3 DNA: TGTGCCAGCAGTGTCGCGGGGACAAGGACAGGGAATGGCTACACCTTC
CDR3 protein: CASSVAGTRTGNGYTF

V gene: TRBV6-2/TRBV6-3
clone size: few
J gene: TRBJ2-7
D gene: TRBD2
CDR3 DNA: TGTGCCAGCCGCCGGACTAGCGGGAGTTCCGAGCAGTACTTC
CDR3 protein: CASRRTSGSSEQYF

V gene: TRBV30
clone size: NA
J gene: TRBJ2-5
D gene: TRBD1
CDR3 DNA: TGTGCCTGGAGTGTAGAGACAGGGGGCACCTCTGAGCAGTACTTC
CDR3 protein: CAWSVETGGTSEQYF

V gene: TRBV6-1
clone size: many
J gene: TRBJ1-5
D gene: TRBD1
CDR3 DNA: TGTGCCAGCAGTAGACCGGGACAGGGCCGCAATCAGCCCCAGCATTTT
CDR3 protein: CASSRPGQGRNQPQHF

V gene: TRBV7-2
clone size: NA
J gene: TRBJ1-1
D gene: NA
CDR3 DNA: TGTGCCAGCAGCTTAAGAGGATACGCTGAAGCTTTCTTT
CDR3 protein: CASSLRGYAEAFF

V gene: TRBV7-8
clone size: NA
J gene: TRBJ1-1
D gene: NA
CDR3 DNA: TGTGCCAGCAGCTTGAGTCCGGTCGAAGCTTTCTTT
CDR3 protein: CASSLSPVEAFF

V gene: TRBV20-1
clone size: NA
J gene: TRBJ1-4
D gene: NA
CDR3 DNA: TGCAGTGTCTCTGGGCAGGGGGAAAAACTGTTTTTT
CDR3 protein: CSVSGQGEKLFF

V gene: TRBV12-3/TRBV12-4
clone size: NA
J gene: TRBJ2-6
D gene: TRBD1
CDR3 DNA: TGTGCCAGCAGTTTGAGGACAGGTGGTTCCTCTGGGGCCAACGTCCTGACTTTC
CDR3 protein: CASSLRTGGSSGANVLTF

V gene: TRBV5-1
clone size: NA
J gene: TRBJ2-7
D gene: NA
CDR3 DNA: TGCGCCAGCAGCTTGGGTGTGGACAGCTACGAGCAGTACTTC
CDR3 protein: CASSLGVDSYEQYF

V gene: TRBV4-1
clone size: few
J gene: TRBJ2-3
D gene: NA
CDR3 DNA: TGTGCCAGCAGCCAAGATAAGGGAACAGATACGCAGTATTTT
CDR3 protein: CASSQDKGTDTQYF

V gene: TRBV12-3/TRBV12-4
clone size: NA
J gene: TRBJ2-5
D gene: NA
CDR3 DNA: TGTGCCGGCAAAGGAGTTCAGGGGCAAGAGACCCAGTACTTC
CDR3 protein: CAGKGVQGQETQYF

V gene: TRBV7-6
clone size: NA
J gene: TRBJ2-7
D gene: NA
CDR3 DNA: TGTGCCAGCAACAACGGCGAATCCTCCTACGAGCAGTACTTC
CDR3 protein: CASNNGESSYEQYF

V gene: TRBV4-2
clone size: NA
J gene: TRBJ2-3
D gene: TRBD2
CDR3 DNA: TGTGCCAGCAGCTCACTTTACTGGGGGGGGGGTCTTAATACGCAGTATTTT
CDR3 protein: CASSSLYWGGGLNTQYF

V gene: TRBV7-2
clone size: few
J gene: TRBJ2-1
D gene: TRBD2
CDR3 DNA: TGTGCCAGCAGCTTTCTCGTCCTAGCGGGAGGGTTGAATGAGCAGTTCTTC
CDR3 protein: CASSFLVLAGGLNEQFF

V gene: TRBV12-3/TRBV12-4
clone size: NA
J gene: TRBJ2-3
D gene: TRBD1
CDR3 DNA: TGTGCCAGCACCAGGACAGGGCGGTCAGATACGCAGTATTTT
CDR3 protein: CASTRTGRSDTQYF

V gene: TRBV4-1
clone size: once
J gene: TRBJ2-7
D gene: NA
CDR3 DNA: TGCGCCAGCAGCCAAGATCTTAACCCGTACGAGCAGTACTTC
CDR3 protein: CASSQDLNPYEQYF

V gene: TRBV11-2
clone size: NA
J gene: TRBJ2-7
D gene: TRBD2
CDR3 DNA: TGTGCCAGCAGCTTATTAGCGGGAGATTACGAGCAGTACTTC
CDR3 protein: CASSLLAGDYEQYF

V gene: TRBV7-2
clone size: NA
J gene: TRBJ2-5
D gene: NA
CDR3 DNA: TGTGCCAGCAGCCCCCTGGGGGCAAGCGGAGAGACCCAGTACTTC
CDR3 protein: CASSPLGASGETQYF

V gene: TRBV7-9
clone size: NA
J gene: TRBJ1-2
D gene: TRBD1
CDR3 DNA: TGTGCCAGCAGCTCAACAGGGGGCGCAGGCTCGTTAGGCTACACCTTC
CDR3 protein: CASSSTGGAGSLGYTF

V gene: TRBV6-1
clone size: NA
J gene: TRBJ1-5
D gene: NA
CDR3 DNA: TGTGCCAGCAGTACAGACAGCTATAGCAATCAGCCCCAGCATTTT
CDR3 protein: CASSTDSYSNQPQHF

V gene: TRBV11-2
clone size: NA
J gene: TRBJ1-2
D gene: NA
CDR3 DNA: TGTGCCAGCAGCACCGATCCTCGGGGCTATGGCTACACCTTC
CDR3 protein: CASSTDPRGYGYTF

V gene: TRBV4-3
clone size: NA
J gene: TRBJ2-7
D gene: NA
CDR3 DNA: TGCGCCGGCAGCCAAGGGGTCATGTACGAGCAGTACTTC
CDR3 protein: CAGSQGVMYEQYF

V gene: TRBV20-1
clone size: NA
J gene: TRBJ2-5
D gene: NA
CDR3 DNA: TGCAGTGCGCCCGGACTCCTACCCGAGACCCAGTACTTC
CDR3 protein: CSAPGLLPETQYF

V gene: TRBV9
clone size: once
J gene: TRBJ2-1
D gene: TRBD2
CDR3 DNA: TGTGCCAGCAGCGCTGGGAGTGATAGCGGGTCTGAGCAGTTCTTC
CDR3 protein: CASSAGSDSGSEQFF

V gene: TRBV5-1
clone size: few
J gene: TRBJ2-5
D gene: NA
CDR3 DNA: TGCGCCAGCCAACCTCGCCTCGGACAGAGACGGTACCAAGAGACCCAGTACTTC
CDR3 protein: CASQPRLGQRRYQETQYF

V gene: TRBV20-1
clone size: NA
J gene: TRBJ2-7
D gene: NA
CDR3 DNA: TGCAGTGCTAGCCGTCAGACCTACGAGCAGTACTTC
CDR3 protein: CSASRQTYEQYF

V gene: TRBV29-1
clone size: NA
J gene: TRBJ2-1
D gene: NA
CDR3 DNA: TGCAGCGTTGATTGGGCAGGGAACCTCTACAATGAGCAGTTCTTC
CDR3 protein: CSVDWAGNLYNEQFF

V gene: TRBV12-3/TRBV12-4
clone size: NA
J gene: TRBJ1-1
D gene: NA
CDR3 DNA: TGTGCCAGCAGTTTAACAGGGAAGGACACTGAAGCTTTCTTT
CDR3 protein: CASSLTGKDTEAFF

V gene: TRBV28
clone size: NA
J gene: TRBJ1-5
D gene: NA
CDR3 DNA: TGTGCCAGCAGGAGAGGAGGGGAATCTCAGCCCCAGCATTTT
CDR3 protein: CASRRGGESQPQHF

V gene: TRBV12-3/TRBV12-4
clone size: few
J gene: TRBJ1-2
D gene: NA
CDR3 DNA: TGTGCCAGCAGTTTAGGGGGAGCGGATGGCTACACCTTC
CDR3 protein: CASSLGGADGYTF

V gene: TRBV6-6
clone size: NA
J gene: TRBJ1-2
D gene: NA
CDR3 DNA: TGTGCCAGCAGTCACACGACAGGCGCTAACTATGGCTACACCTTC
CDR3 protein: CASSHTTGANYGYTF

V gene: TRBV4-1
clone size: NA
J gene: TRBJ2-1
D gene: TRBD2
CDR3 DNA: TGCGCCAGCAGCCAGTCGGGGGGGCCCGGCGATGAGCAGTTCTTC
CDR3 protein: CASSQSGGPGDEQFF

V gene: TRBV20-1
clone size: NA
J gene: TRBJ2-7
D gene: NA
CDR3 DNA: TGCAGTGCCCCTCTTCCAGGGCTCCACGAGCAGTACTTC
CDR3 protein: CSAPLPGLHEQYF

V gene: TRBV27
clone size: once
J gene: TRBJ2-4
D gene: TRBD2
CDR3 DNA: TGTGCCAGCAGTGTCGGGGGGGCCTCCAACATTCAGTACTTC
CDR3 protein: CASSVGGASNIQYF

V gene: TRBV30
clone size: NA
J gene: TRBJ2-6
D gene: NA
CDR3 DNA: TGTGCCTGGAGTGTACTAGTAGCACCCGGGGCCAACGTCCTGACTTTC
CDR3 protein: CAWSVLVAPGANVLTF

V gene: TRBV4-3
clone size: NA
J gene: TRBJ1-6
D gene: NA
CDR3 DNA: TGCGCCAGCAGCCAAGCGGACGGGGCCTCCTATAATTCACCCCTCCACTTT
CDR3 protein: CASSQADGASYNSPLHF

V gene: TRBV11-2
clone size: NA
J gene: TRBJ2-3
D gene: TRBD2
CDR3 DNA: TGTGCCAGCAGCTCACTCAAGAGACCATCGGGGGGAAGCACAGATACGCAGTATTTT
CDR3 protein: CASSSLKRPSGGSTDTQYF

V gene: TRBV6-6
clone size: NA
J gene: TRBJ1-5
D gene: NA
CDR3 DNA: TGTGCCAGCACCCTACAGGGTTTTAGTAGCAATCAGCCCCAGCATTTT
CDR3 protein: CASTLQGFSSNQPQHF

V gene: TRBV28
clone size: many
J gene: TRBJ1-2
D gene: NA
CDR3 DNA: TGTGCCAGCAGCTCCAGCGGGTATGGCTACACCTTC
CDR3 protein: CASSSSGYGYTF

V gene: TRBV9
clone size: few
J gene: TRBJ2-7
D gene: NA
CDR3 DNA: TGTGCCAGCAGCCGAGGTGGGGCCTTGAGCTCCTACGAGCAGTACTTC
CDR3 protein: CASSRGGALSSYEQYF

V gene: TRBV20-1
clone size: NA
J gene: TRBJ2-5
D gene: TRBD1
CDR3 DNA: TGCAGTGCCGAAGGACAGGTATTGTACGGGCAGTACTTC
CDR3 protein: CSAEGQVLYGQYF

V gene: TRBV7-8
clone size: many
J gene: TRBJ2-7
D gene: TRBD1
CDR3 DNA: TGTGCCAGCAGCTTAGGGGACAGAAATGGCCGTAGCCACGAGCAGTACTTC
CDR3 protein: CASSLGDRNGRSHEQYF

V gene: TRBV4-1
clone size: NA
J gene: TRBJ1-1
D gene: TRBD1
CDR3 DNA: TGCGCCAGCCTCCAGGGACAGGGTAACACTGAAGCTTTCTTT
CDR3 protein: CASLQGQGNTEAFF

V gene: TRBV9
clone size: NA
J gene: TRBJ1-2
D gene: NA
CDR3 DNA: TGTGCCAGCAGCGTCCACGCACGTGGGGGGAACTATGGCTACACCTTC
CDR3 protein: CASSVHARGGNYGYTF

V gene: TRBV5-1
clone size: NA
J gene: TRBJ2-7
D gene: NA
CDR3 DNA: TGCGCCAGCAGCTTCAAGGCTGAATCTTACGAGCAGTACTTC
CDR3 protein: CASSFKAESYEQYF

V gene: TRBV20-1
clone size: NA
J gene: TRBJ2-7
D gene: NA
CDR3 DNA: TGCAGTGCTAGAGGGTTTGACTCCTACGAGCAGTACTTC
CDR3 protein: CSARGFDSYEQYF

V gene: TRBV5-1
clone size: NA
J gene: TRBJ2-3
D gene: NA
CDR3 DNA: TGCGCCAGCAGACAACTCCCTAGCACAGATACGCAGTATTTT
CDR3 protein: CASRQLPSTDTQYF

V gene: TRBV6-5
clone size: few
J gene: TRBJ2-7
D gene: TRBD1
CDR3 DNA: TGTGCCAGCAAACCGGGACAGGGCTACTACGAGCAGTACTTC
CDR3 protein: CASKPGQGYYEQYF

V gene: TRBV6-5
clone size: NA
J gene: TRBJ2-5
D gene: NA
CDR3 DNA: TGTGCCAGCAGTTCACCAGGGTGGGAGGAGCAGTACTTC
CDR3 protein: CASSSPGWEEQYF

V gene: TRBV29-1
clone size: NA
J gene: TRBJ2-7
D gene: NA
CDR3 DNA: TGCAGCGCTGCCTGGGTTGACGAGCAGTACTTC
CDR3 protein: CSAAWVDEQYF